This T cell receptor beta chain was identified during a study of blood T cell repertoires in COVID-19. For the study at large: Italy, Spain and the United States were the sources of the convalescent and acute COVID-19 samples. PBMCs, B-cell-depleted T cells, or T cells provided the cDNA or gDNA that made up the material.

In the source study's methods: Estimation of nucleated cell counts was performed using reference gene primer amplification. Clones were sequenced by immunoSEQ multiplex PCR, and TCRdb holds only the in-frame ones, with some missing. V and J calls and clone size come straight from that table; D and trimming were deduced from the DNA. The sample shows about 290,000 clones, approximately 88% of them seen only once. Among Cohort 3 donors, those recovered had two negative PCRs, clearance, or symptom resolution. The CDR3 totals 17 residues. V lost 2 bases to trimming and J lost 7 bases; unmatched junction nucleotides: 9. CDR1 is MGHRA and CDR2 is YSYEKL in the germline V gene.

This sequence originates from a woman between 40 and 50 years old who had recovered from COVID-19. Sequencing was carried out using PBMCs or T cells enriched from blood (not recorded which). The chain combines TRBV4-1 with TRBJ1-6, with 9 bases that match TRBD1. The CDR3 DNA sequence: TGCGCCAGCAGCCAATCGTTAACAGGGGGCAAGAATTCACCCCTCCACTTT. Its translation: CASSQSLTGGKNSPLHF.